The 6 T cell receptor beta chains presented below share a single source sample, sequenced in a study of cytomegalovirus exposure and HLA in healthy donors. The PCR had 60 Vbeta and 13 Jbeta primers. TCRdb keeps only in-frame clones here, not all; method: immunoSEQ multiplex PCR. The repertoire holds roughly 150,000 clones, with roughly three quarters as singletons. Sequencing was done on a sample of PBMCs. The receptors were sampled from a woman under 40 in good health and CMV-seronegative.

The chain carries TRBV2 and TRBJ1-3; 11 bases line up with TRBD1. The J segment lost 9 bases and the V segment lost 6 bases, leaving 4 bases of the junction unmatched. The length of the CDR3 is 13 residues. Germline CDR1 is SNHLY and CDR2 is FYNNEI. The CDR3: CASSGDRGATIYF. The CDR3 DNA reads as TGTGCCAGCAGCGGGGACAGGGGGGCCACCATATATTTT.

J is TRBJ2-3 and V is TRBV10-3; 7 bases map to TRBD1. In germline, CDR1 is ENHRY, CDR2 SYGVKD. Losses at the gene ends were 7 bases for V and 14 bases for J; bases not matched to a gene: 9. The CDR3 totals 11 residues. CDR3 in amino acids: CAIKGQERAYF. Written as DNA, the CDR3 is TGTGCCATCAAAGGACAGGAAAGGGCGTATTTT.

This clone turned up a few times. V and J are TRBV7-9 and TRBJ2-1, with a tentative D call TRBD2 (7 bases). The germline V gene has CDR1 SEHNR and CDR2 FQNEAQ (reference sequence). Deletions cut 2 bases from V and 3 bases from J, with 17 bases between. This CDR3 has 17 amino acids. CDR3 nucleotide sequence: TGTGCCAGCAGCTTAAGGTACCGGGGGGCCGTCTACAATGAGCAGTTCTTC. Translated: CASSLRYRGAVYNEQFF.

CDR3 in DNA: TGTGCCAGCAGCCCTAGCCGACTAGCGGGAATCACCGGGGAGCTGTTTTTT. This translates into CASSPSRLAGITGELFF. The gene calls are TRBV14 and TRBJ2-2, with 11 positions matching TRBD2. The CDR3 covers 17 residues. Germline CDR1 and CDR2: SGHDN and FVKESK. Trimming at V came to 4 bases and at J to 4 bases, leaving 8 bases not matched to a gene.

This clone showed up just a few times. This chain links TRBV4-1 with TRBJ2-1, with D possibly TRBD2 on 6 matching bases. Germline values: CDR1 MGHRA, CDR2 YSYEKL. V gave up 0 bases and J gave up 5 bases, with 11 bases separating them. There are 15 residues in the CDR3. CDR3 amino acids: CASSQDSGLNNEQFF. The CDR3 DNA reads TGCGCCAGCAGCCAAGATAGCGGACTCAACAATGAGCAGTTCTTC.

This sequence joins TRBV6-1 and TRBJ1-2; TRBD1 is a possible D gene (5 bases). The germline V gene has CDR1 MNHNS and CDR2 SASEGT. The CDR3 covers 16 residues. Trimming left V 3 bases short and J 1 base short, with 15 bases between. The CDR3, as DNA: TGTGCCAGCAGTGAGCAAAGGGGTAACCATAACTATGGCTACACCTTC. As protein: CASSEQRGNHNYGYTF.